This T cell receptor (beta chain) was sequenced for a study of blood T cell repertoires in COVID-19. Overall study: Whether acute or convalescent, the COVID-19 samples came from the United States, Italy and Spain. The cDNA or gDNA used as material had been derived from T cells, B-cell-depleted T cells, or PBMCs.

Original processing methods: Amplification from reference gene primers served as the basis for estimated nucleated cell counts. Generated by immunoSEQ multiplex PCR, the TCRdb table keeps only in-frame clones and is missing some. V, J and clone size reflect that table, while D and trimming were determined from the DNA. The table shows around 250,000 clones, with roughly 87% occurring only once. Sequencing was performed on peripheral blood. The receptor's source is a woman in her thirties or forties who had recovered from COVID-19.

The CDR3 DNA sequence: TGTGCCAGCAGCTCAGGTCTAGGACAGGGGCCAGATACGCAGTATTTT. Encoded protein: CASSSGLGQGPDTQYF. The rearrangement links TRBV7-2 to TRBJ2-3; 9 bases align to TRBD1. In germline, CDR1 is SGHTA, CDR2 FQGNSA. J was trimmed by 4 bases and V by 4 bases; bases with no gene match: 9. The CDR3 sequence is 16 residues long.